The clone carrying this T cell receptor (beta chain) was counted once. This sample was included in a study of blood T cell repertoires in COVID-19. As for the study in general: Specimens from acute and convalescent COVID-19 originated in the United States, Italy and Spain. T cells, B-cell-depleted T cells, or PBMCs provided the cDNA or gDNA that served as material.

The V gene lost 2 bases and the J gene lost 2 bases, with 10 bases spanning the gap. This CDR3 is built from 16 residues. CDR1 and CDR2 from the germline V gene are MNHNY and SVGAGI (reference sequence). As originally analysed: Amplified reference gene primers provided the basis for estimating nucleated cell counts. Generated by immunoSEQ multiplex PCR, the TCRdb table keeps only in-frame clones and is missing some. V and J calls and clone size follow that table, whereas D and trimming were derived from the DNA. The sample holds 150,000 or so clones; 80% are singletons and the top ten take 0.5% to 0.65%.

The sequence was obtained from a man between 60 and 70 years old with acute or convalescent COVID-19. The source material was peripheral blood. The V and J genes are TRBV6-6 and TRBJ2-6; maybe TRBD2 (7 bases). The CDR3 region is CASSYPGGAGANVLTF. CDR3 in DNA: TGTGCCAGCAGTTACCCGGGGGGCGCTGGGGCCAACGTCCTGACTTTC.